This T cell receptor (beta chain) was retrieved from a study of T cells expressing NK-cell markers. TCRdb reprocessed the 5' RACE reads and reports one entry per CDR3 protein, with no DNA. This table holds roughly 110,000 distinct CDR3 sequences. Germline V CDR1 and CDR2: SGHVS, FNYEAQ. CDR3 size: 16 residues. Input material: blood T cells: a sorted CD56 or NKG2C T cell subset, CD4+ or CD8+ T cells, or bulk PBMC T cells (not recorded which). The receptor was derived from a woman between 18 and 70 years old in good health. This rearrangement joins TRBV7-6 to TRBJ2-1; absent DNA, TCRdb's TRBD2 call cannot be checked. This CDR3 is CASSLAGALSYNEQFF.